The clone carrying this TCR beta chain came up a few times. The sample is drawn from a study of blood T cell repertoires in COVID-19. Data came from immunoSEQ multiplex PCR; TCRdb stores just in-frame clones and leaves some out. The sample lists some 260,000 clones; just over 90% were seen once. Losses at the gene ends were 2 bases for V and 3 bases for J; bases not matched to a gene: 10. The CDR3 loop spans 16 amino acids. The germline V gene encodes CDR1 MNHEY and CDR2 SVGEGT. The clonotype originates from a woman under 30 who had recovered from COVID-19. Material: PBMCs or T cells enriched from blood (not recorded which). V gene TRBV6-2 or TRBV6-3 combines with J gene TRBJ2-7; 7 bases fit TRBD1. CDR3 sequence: CASSYRQGSGDYEQYF. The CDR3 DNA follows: TGTGCCAGCAGTTACCGACAGGGATCAGGGGACTACGAGCAGTACTTC.